This T cell receptor (beta chain) was obtained from a study of blood T cell repertoires in COVID-19. About the study: Spain, Italy and the United States supplied samples that represented acute and convalescent COVID-19.

Per germline, CDR1 SGHNT and CDR2 YYREEE (reference sequence). Trimming removed 5 bases at V and 4 bases at J, with 18 bases between. This CDR3 is built from 15 residues. Sequencing used immunoSEQ multiplex PCR; TCRdb keeps in-frame clones, though not all of them. The repertoire has about 180,000 clones, roughly 89% of them found once; the top ten carry about 1.4%. The sample taken for sequencing was peripheral blood. The sequence was collected from a woman aged 50 to 60 with acute or convalescent COVID-19. The V and J genes are TRBV5-4 and TRBJ1-1, with D uncertain. The DNA for the CDR3 is TGTGCCAGCAGTTATAACGCAGGAAGCGGCACTGAAGCTTTCTTT. It codes for CASSYNAGSGTEAFF.